This paragraph reports one TCR beta chain. Its antigen remains unidentified. Base qualities are not at hand, and no much larger clone is one base apart. The data were taken from a study of cytomegalovirus exposure and HLA in healthy donors (dated by TCRdb to between 2016 and 2019). The study in broad terms: An earlier analysis of 587 of the donors reported about 260 Gb of sequence data and 117 million unique TCR beta sequences obtained from about 180 million T cells. An early release covering roughly 580 HLA-typed donors comprised 250 to 350 gigabases of sequencing data and 85 million to 100 million unique TCR sequences. The genetic ancestry cluster associated with self-reported Caucasian donors included around 76% of the roughly 390 genotyped donors. The study was designed to test whether signatures of past pathogen exposure could be identified by cataloging public T cell receptors. Using immunosequencing, the study profiled T cell repertoires from 666 subjects and related those repertoires to cytomegalovirus serostatus. Along with the approximately 650-subject first cohort, a separate validation cohort of 120 different subjects was used. To predict cytomegalovirus infection status, the study combined high-throughput TCR immunosequencing, statistical association of individual TCRs with disease status, and machine learning. A later analysis re-examined previously published TCR beta repertoires from more than 550 donors and added high-resolution HLA genotyping to investigate patterns of TCR occurrence. The later analysis used no new phenotypic data to find candidate immune exposures, relying instead on TCR beta sequences and their occurrence across donors. An earlier analysis of 587 of the donors used high-throughput TCR beta sequencing to judge whether each TCR beta V gene segment behaved as functional or pseudogenic. Donor age, sex, ethnicity and CMV serostatus were collected together with the repertoire data. A later genetic analysis took genome-wide SNP genotypes for about three fifths of the roughly 670 donors and used that subset as a discovery cohort. All discovery cohort repertoires had been generated using a single sequencing platform. HLA typing covered class I and class II loci at four-digit resolution. Typing coverage varied by locus: about 620-640 donors for A, B, C, DRB1 and DQB1; about 520 for DQA1; nearly 610 for DPA1; approximately 450 for DPB1. Four or five DR-DQ haplotypes were handled as single units for association and clustering because linkage in the cohort was strong. Across approximately 400 genotyped donors of the cohort, an average of approximately 240,000 unique TCR beta nucleotide sequences per donor were sequenced, and roughly 18% of those sequences were non-productive.

In total, fewer than 750 healthy bone marrow donors made up the cohort. Cohort members were all nominally healthy when sampled, although unrecorded immune exposures were likely present. The donor tested CMV seropositive, placing the donor among the 289 seropositive members of the cohort. A peripheral blood sample was provided by each donor, and peripheral blood mononuclear cells were used for TCR beta sequencing. Genomic DNA extraction from the blood cell samples was performed with the Qiagen DNeasy Blood Extraction Kit. V is shortened by 0 bases, J by 5 bases, and the region joining them spans 12 bases. The germline V gene gives CDR1 as SGHRS and CDR2 as YFSETQ. Reading from cysteine to phenylalanine, the CDR3 counts 15 amino acids. The kept DNA is CDR3 alone, 45 bases in frame from the first base. Libraries were constructed by the immunoSEQ multiplex PCR assay. For the multiplex PCR, a mixture combining 60 forward primers for TCR Vbeta segments and 13 reverse primers for TCR Jbeta segments was used. The CDR3 region of rearranged TCR beta genes was amplified from genomic DNA by a multiplex PCR assay. On the Illumina HiSeq System, the amplified TCR beta libraries were sequenced as 87-base-pair reads. In the original analysis: In a later analysis, tens of millions of unique TCR beta chains were counted across the roughly 670 repertoires, and roughly 11 million of these chains were shared by at least two donors. Raw reads were error-corrected and collapsed into unique sequences with a nearest-neighbor algorithm that merged closely related sequences to remove PCR and sequencing errors. Alignment of CDR3 sequences to IMGT reference sequences was used to assign V, D and J gene segments. For a sequence to be retained, a match of at least six nucleotides to both a V gene segment and a J gene segment was required. A rearrangement counted as productive if the CDR3 had no stop codons and remained in frame with V and J, and every other rearrangement counted as non-productive. Following IMGT convention, CDR3 was defined as the stretch from the second conserved V-encoded cysteine up to the conserved J-encoded phenylalanine. The earlier analysis of 550 to 650 of the donors excluded any sequence lacking an unambiguous match to a single V gene segment. An earlier analysis of some 610 of the donors called V segments functional above 56.7% productive rearrangements and segregating when the between-donor standard deviation exceeded 5%. A statistical classification framework was developed to diagnose cytomegalovirus status using the catalog of TCR beta chain sequences. V and J gene assignment, in a later analysis, came from comparing TCR nucleotide sequences with IMGT/GENE-DB human TR gene sequences. A later analysis assigned CDR3 sequences and most-parsimonious VDJ recombination scenarios with the TCRdist pipeline. In a later analysis, each TCR beta chain was defined by its CDR3 amino acid sequence together with its V-gene family, and reads lacking a unique V-gene family were excluded. In a later analysis, 500 to 700 highly shared, low-generation-probability nucleotide sequences were removed to address suspected cross-contamination and a sequencing artifact. In a later analysis, a clonal expansion index was calculated for each public chain from normalized within-repertoire ranks of inferred template counts. In a later analysis, generation probabilities were computed using a VDJ recombination model fitted to out-of-frame rearrangements, and the results were checked against IGoR. A later analysis scored TCR-TCR, TCR-HLA and TCR-CMV co-occurrence with hypergeometric tests, applying a repertoire-size bias correction to TCR pairs. A later analysis estimated false discovery rates by permuting HLA or CMV assignments 20 times. In a later analysis, co-occurring TCRs were grouped with DBSCAN, and TCRdist sequence similarity was added when clustering was performed within HLA-allele-positive subsets. Repertoires with fewer than 30,000 or more than 120,000 public chains were left out of co-occurrence clustering, as were several repertoires with anomalous nucleotide sharing. TCRdb took this table from immuneACCESS and kept in-frame rearrangements with V and J called. Such tables lack part of the clones; where checked against another copy, unresolved V genes explain under half of the gap, and the rest is unexplained. That table is the source of V, J and clone size, and D and trimming were worked out from the DNA. The sample includes approximately 180,000 clones, with roughly 80% observed a single time. The ten largest account for under 7.5% of the sample.

What the study reported, not specific to this receptor: A later genetic analysis associated a missense DCLRE1C variant with V-gene and J-gene trimming of TCR beta chains, and an independent cohort replicated the association. Cytomegalovirus status was reported to be diagnosed by the classifier with high specificity and sensitivity in both the original and validation cohorts. Over 15 rarely observed V segments, including chromosome 9 orphons, were excluded from the earlier analysis of about 610 of the donors because counts were too low. Some IMGT-functional V segments, including TRBV6-2 and TRBV6-3, could not be distinguished by the 87-base-pair reads and were therefore excluded. According to a later genetic analysis, donors in an Asian-associated ancestry cluster had fewer N-insertions in productive TCRs than the approximately 700-donor mean. Because HLA typing was unavailable for some donors at each locus, only the typed subset was used in association tests. When HLA alleles, especially DR and DQ, strongly co-occurred, attributing TCR associations to individual alleles was difficult. In a later analysis, TCR association rates were found to vary across HLA loci, with the most associated TCRs seen for DRB1 alleles and the fewest for HLA-C alleles. In a later analysis, HLA-associated TCR beta chains were found to be more clonally expanded and to have lower generation probabilities than equally common non-associated chains. Only TCR beta chains were sequenced in this cohort, and the absence of alpha or paired-chain data limited detectable features. According to a later analysis, most CMV-associated TCR beta chains appeared to be HLA-restricted, and the HLA associations seemed to be driven largely by CMV exposure. Across donors, most TCR sequences were observed very rarely, whereas some public TCRs were present in many individuals. A later analysis associated 16,951 TCR beta sequences with specific HLA alleles at a false discovery rate of 0.05. Three of the identified cytomegalovirus-associated TCR beta chains were confirmed in vitro to be specific for cytomegalovirus antigens. A cluster of highly shared sequence variants was judged likely to represent a technical artifact of the sequencing pipeline. CMV serostatus was the only immune exposure information available for the cohort. An earlier analysis of approximately 540 of the donors showed that most TCR beta V segments appeared in productive rearrangements either about 87% or about 30% of the time, which broadly matched IMGT annotations. Correlated functional status among segregating V segments might reflect linkage disequilibrium, but an unknown experimental factor could not be ruled out. A further reported finding was that TCR beta sequences accurately predicted the HLA-A and HLA-B alleles for most subjects in the first cohort. Roughly uniform sequencing depth across donors was assumed in presence/absence analyses, although this assumption may not hold. A total of around 150 TCR beta chains were listed by the study as associated with cytomegalovirus. In a later analysis, several top co-occurrence clusters were reported to appear linked to parvovirus B19, influenza, CMV and Epstein-Barr virus. It was suggested by the authors that the approach could potentially be generalized to other disease states and immunological phenotypes.

This TCR derives from a man aged 25 to 40 in good health and CMV-seropositive. This receptor chain uses TRBV5-1 and TRBJ1-5; tentative D gene TRBD1, with 5 bases matching. Sequenced sample: PBMCs. Read as DNA, the sequence is TGCGCCAGCAGCTTGGCGCCAGGGAAAGATCAGCCCCAGCATTTT. The resulting protein is CASSLAPGKDQPQHF.